This T cell receptor (beta chain) was captured by sequencing in a study of blood T cell repertoires in COVID-19. About the research overall: PBMCs, B-cell-depleted T cells, or T cells were the source of the cDNA or gDNA that made up the material.

V gave up 5 bases and J gave up 4 bases; unmatched junction bases: 13. CDR1 is SEHNR and CDR2 is FQNEAQ in the germline V gene (reference sequence). CDR3 length: 17 amino acids. This clone is a singleton in its sample. Across under 25 US areas, participants ranged in age from roughly 18 to 89 years. Cohorts were determined from participant-reported clinical history. Methods used by the authors: Reference gene primer amplification in the assay estimated nucleated cell counts. Profiling relied on immunoSEQ multiplex PCR, and the TCRdb table lists in-frame clones only, not all of them. The DNA was the basis for D and trimming; V, J and clone size are from that table. The sample includes some 340,000 clones, 90% of them seen just once.

The sequencing input was PBMCs or T cells enriched from blood (not recorded which). The receptor was derived from a woman aged 25 to 39 who had been exposed to COVID-19. The chain employs TRBV7-9 and TRBJ1-4; 7 bases agree with TRBD1. DNA for the CDR3: TGTGCCAGCAGCAAAGGCTCAACAGGGGTCCTTAATGAAAAACTGTTTTTT. This sequence encodes CASSKGSTGVLNEKLFF.